This T cell receptor beta chain comes out of a study of STAT5B mutations in CD4+ large granular lymphocyte leukemia. The assay was run at survey level. Only in-frame clones appear in the TCRdb table, and some are missing; sequencing was by immunoSEQ multiplex PCR. Found here are roughly 34,000 clones, less than 85% of them singletons; the top ten hold roughly 6.9%. The sequenced sample consisted of CD4+ T cells from blood buffy coats. The clonotype was recovered from a human donor in good health.

The CDR3 here is CASSPRSRMLNTGELFF. The CDR3 DNA reads as TGCGCCAGCAGCCCCCGTAGTAGGATGCTTAACACCGGGGAGCTGTTTTTT. The V gene is TRBV5-1, the J gene TRBJ2-2, with D uncertain. Germline CDR1 SGHRS, CDR2 YFSETQ. The CDR3 is made up of 17 amino acids. With 4 bases removed from V and 2 bases from J, the gap between germline ends came to 18 bases.